This T cell receptor beta chain was profiled in a study of blood T cell repertoires in COVID-19. Study as a whole: T cells, B-cell-depleted T cells, or PBMCs supplied cDNA or gDNA.

In the original analysis: Amplified reference gene primers provided the basis for estimating nucleated cell counts. Produced via immunoSEQ multiplex PCR; TCRdb's table is partial and in-frame only. Clone size and the V and J calls come from that table; the DNA yielded D and trimming. The profile shows roughly 86,000 clones, 82% of them singletons. V shed 5 bases and J 5 bases; nucleotides not matched to a gene: 7. The CDR3 has 15 residues. The germline CDR1 and CDR2 sequences are MNHNY and SVGAGI (reference sequence). The chain employs TRBV6-6 and TRBJ1-2; 11 bases agree with TRBD1. The receptor comes from a human donor in a cohort sampled during active COVID-19. Sequenced material: peripheral blood. DNA of the CDR3: TGTGCCAGCAGTAAAGGACAGGGGGCATTTTATGGCTACACCTTC. Translation gives CASSKGQGAFYGYTF.